This T cell receptor (beta chain) derives from a study of cytomegalovirus exposure and HLA in healthy donors. Points from the study as a whole: It has been reported that TCR beta sequences accurately predicted the HLA-A and HLA-B alleles of most subjects. CMV serostatus was the sole immune exposure information available.

A multiplex PCR was run with 60 Vbeta primers and 13 Jbeta primers. Using immunoSEQ multiplex PCR, the repertoire was profiled, and TCRdb retains in-frame clones only, with some absent. The repertoire consists of 150,000 or so clones, with approximately 80% occurring once and the leading ten covering around 15%. Points on this clone: The antigen remains unidentified.

This TCR came from a woman aged 40 to 55 in good health and CMV-seronegative. The sequencing input was PBMCs.

The CDR3: CASSSDRGLSYEQYF. Written as DNA, the CDR3 is TGTGCCAGCAGCTCGGACAGGGGGCTTTCCTACGAGCAGTACTTC. The rearrangement links TRBV6-5 to TRBJ2-7; 11 bases are shared with TRBD1. Trimming cost V 6 bases and J 1 base; bases outside gene matches: 5. CDR3 size: 15 residues. Per the germline V gene, CDR1 is MNHEY and CDR2 is SVGAGI.